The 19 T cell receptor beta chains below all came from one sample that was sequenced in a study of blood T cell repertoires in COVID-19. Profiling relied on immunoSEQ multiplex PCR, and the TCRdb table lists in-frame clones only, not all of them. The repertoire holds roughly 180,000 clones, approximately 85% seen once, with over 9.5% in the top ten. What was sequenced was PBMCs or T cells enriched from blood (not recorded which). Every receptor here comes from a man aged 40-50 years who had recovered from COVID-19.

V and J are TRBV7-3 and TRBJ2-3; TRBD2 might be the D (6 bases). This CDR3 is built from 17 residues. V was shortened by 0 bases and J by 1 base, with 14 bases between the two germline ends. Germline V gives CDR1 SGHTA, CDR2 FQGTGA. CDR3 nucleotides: TGTGCCAGCAGCTTAACGGGTGTAGCTAGCGGCACAGATACGCAGTATTTT. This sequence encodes CASSLTGVASGTDTQYF. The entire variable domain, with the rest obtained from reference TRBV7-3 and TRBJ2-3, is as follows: GAGVSQTPSNKVTEKGKYVELRCDPISGHTALYWYRQSLGQGPEFLIYFQGTGAADDSGLPNDRFFAVRPEGSVSTLKIQRTERGDSAVYLCASSLTGVASGTDTQYFGPGTRLTVL.

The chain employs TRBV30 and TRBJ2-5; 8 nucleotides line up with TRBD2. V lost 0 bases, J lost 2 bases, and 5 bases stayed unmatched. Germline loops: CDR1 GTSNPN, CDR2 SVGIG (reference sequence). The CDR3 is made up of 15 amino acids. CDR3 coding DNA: TGTGCCTGGAGTGTACTAGCGGCTCTACAAGAGACCCAGTACTTC. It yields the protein CAWSVLAALQETQYF.

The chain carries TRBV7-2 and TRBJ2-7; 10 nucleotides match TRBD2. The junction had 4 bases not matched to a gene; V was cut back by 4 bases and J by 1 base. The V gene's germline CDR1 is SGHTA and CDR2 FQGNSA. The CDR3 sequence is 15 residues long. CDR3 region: CASSSMTSGSYEQYF. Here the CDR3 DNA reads TGTGCCAGCAGCTCGATGACTAGCGGGTCCTACGAGCAGTACTTC.

The CDR3 region has the DNA TGTGCCAGCAGCTTAGTGAGGGGGTACACTGAAGCTTTCTTT. Translated: CASSLVRGYTEAFF. The chain is built from TRBV7-9 and TRBJ1-1; the D gene is possibly TRBD1 (6 bases). CDR3 length: 14 amino acids. Germline loops: CDR1 SEHNR, CDR2 FQNEAQ (reference sequence). With 1 base removed from V and 3 bases from J, the gap between germline ends came to 9 bases.

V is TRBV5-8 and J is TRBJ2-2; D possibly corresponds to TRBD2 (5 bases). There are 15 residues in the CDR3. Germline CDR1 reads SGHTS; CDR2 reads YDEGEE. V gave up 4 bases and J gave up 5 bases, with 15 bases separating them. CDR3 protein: CASSLSPGRTGELFF. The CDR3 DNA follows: TGTGCCAGCAGCCTTTCACCGGGAAGGACCGGGGAGCTGTTTTTT.

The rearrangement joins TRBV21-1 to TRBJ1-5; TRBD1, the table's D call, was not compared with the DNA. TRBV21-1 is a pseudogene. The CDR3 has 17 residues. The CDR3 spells CASSFEDRPGLNQPQHF. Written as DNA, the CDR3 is TGTGCCAGCAGCTTCGAGGACAGGCCCGGACTAAATCAGCCCCAGCATTTT.

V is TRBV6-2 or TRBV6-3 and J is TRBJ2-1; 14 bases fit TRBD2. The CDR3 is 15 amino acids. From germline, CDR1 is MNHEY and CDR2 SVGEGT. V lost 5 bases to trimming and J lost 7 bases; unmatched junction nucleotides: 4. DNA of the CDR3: TGTGCCAGCAGTAGACTAGCGGGAGGGCCGAATGAGCAGTTCTTC. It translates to CASSRLAGGPNEQFF.

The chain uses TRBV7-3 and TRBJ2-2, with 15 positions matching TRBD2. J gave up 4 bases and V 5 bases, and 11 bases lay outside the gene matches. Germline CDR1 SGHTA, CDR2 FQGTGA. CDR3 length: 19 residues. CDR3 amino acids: CASSQTIGLAGGTTGELFF. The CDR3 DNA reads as TGTGCCAGCAGCCAAACTATCGGACTAGCGGGAGGGACCACCGGGGAGCTGTTTTTT. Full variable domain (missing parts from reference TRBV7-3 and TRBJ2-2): GAGVSQTPSNKVTEKGKYVELRCDPISGHTALYWYRQSLGQGPEFLIYFQGTGAADDSGLPNDRFFAVRPEGSVSTLKIQRTERGDSAVYLCASSQTIGLAGGTTGELFFGEGSRLTVL.

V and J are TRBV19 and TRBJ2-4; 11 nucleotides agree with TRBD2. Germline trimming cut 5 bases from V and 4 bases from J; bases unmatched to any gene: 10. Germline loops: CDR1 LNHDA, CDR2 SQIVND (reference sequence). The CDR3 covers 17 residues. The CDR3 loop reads CASSPAGRTSGKNIQYF. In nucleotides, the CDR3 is TGTGCCAGTAGTCCCGCAGGGAGGACTAGCGGGAAAAACATTCAGTACTTC.

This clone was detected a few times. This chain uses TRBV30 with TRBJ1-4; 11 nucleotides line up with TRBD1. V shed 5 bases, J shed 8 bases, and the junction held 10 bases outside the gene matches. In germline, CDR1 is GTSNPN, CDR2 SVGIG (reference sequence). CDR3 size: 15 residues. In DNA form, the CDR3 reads TGTGCCTGGGATTACCTGGGACAGGGGGTGGAAAAACTGTTTTTT. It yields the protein CAWDYLGQGVEKLFF.

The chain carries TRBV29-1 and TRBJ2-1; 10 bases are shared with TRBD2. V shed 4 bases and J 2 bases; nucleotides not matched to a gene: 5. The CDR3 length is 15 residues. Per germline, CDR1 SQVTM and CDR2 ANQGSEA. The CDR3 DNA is TGCAGCGTTGCCCCTAGCGGGAGAACCTACAATGAGCAGTTCTTC. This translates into CSVAPSGRTYNEQFF.

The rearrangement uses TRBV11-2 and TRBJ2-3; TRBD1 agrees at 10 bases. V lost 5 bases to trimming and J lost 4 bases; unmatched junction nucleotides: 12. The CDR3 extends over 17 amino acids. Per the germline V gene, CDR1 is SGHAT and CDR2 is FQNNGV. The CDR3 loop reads CASSGWDRGIGPDTQYF. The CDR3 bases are TGTGCCAGCAGCGGCTGGGACAGGGGAATTGGTCCAGATACGCAGTATTTT.

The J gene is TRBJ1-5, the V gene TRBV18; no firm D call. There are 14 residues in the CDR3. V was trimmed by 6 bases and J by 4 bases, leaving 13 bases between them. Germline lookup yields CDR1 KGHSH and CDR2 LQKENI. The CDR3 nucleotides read TGTGCCAGCTCTCTTCCCGGTCCTAATCAGCCCCAGCATTTT. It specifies CASSLPGPNQPQHF.

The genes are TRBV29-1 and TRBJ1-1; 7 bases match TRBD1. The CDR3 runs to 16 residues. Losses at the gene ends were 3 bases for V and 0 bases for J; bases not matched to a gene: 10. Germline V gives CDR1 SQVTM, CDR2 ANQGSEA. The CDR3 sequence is CSVDLLSQGVNTEAFF. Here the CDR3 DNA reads TGCAGCGTTGATTTATTATCTCAGGGGGTGAACACTGAAGCTTTCTTT.

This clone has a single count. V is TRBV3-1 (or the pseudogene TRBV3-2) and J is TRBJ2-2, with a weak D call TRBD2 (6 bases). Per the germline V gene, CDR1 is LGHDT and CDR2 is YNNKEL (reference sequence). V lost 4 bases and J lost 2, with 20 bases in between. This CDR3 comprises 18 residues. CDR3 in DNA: TGTGCCAGCAGCCGATCATGGGGCGGGATCGAAAACACCGGGGAGCTGTTTTTT. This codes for CASSRSWGGIENTGELFF.

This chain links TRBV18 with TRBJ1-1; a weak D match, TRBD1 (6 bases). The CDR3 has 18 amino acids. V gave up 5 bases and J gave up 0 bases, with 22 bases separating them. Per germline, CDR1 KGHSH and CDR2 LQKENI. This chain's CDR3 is CASSANAPLQGLNTEAFF. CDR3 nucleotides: TGTGCCAGCTCAGCAAACGCCCCTTTACAGGGACTGAACACTGAAGCTTTCTTT.

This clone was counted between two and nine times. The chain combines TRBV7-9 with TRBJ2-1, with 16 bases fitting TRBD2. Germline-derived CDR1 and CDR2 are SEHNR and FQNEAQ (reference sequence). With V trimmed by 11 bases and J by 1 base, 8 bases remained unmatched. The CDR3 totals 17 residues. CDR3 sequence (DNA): TGTGCCCTTGCCGGGACTAGCGGGAGGGGGTCCTACAATGAGCAGTTCTTC. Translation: CALAGTSGRGSYNEQFF.

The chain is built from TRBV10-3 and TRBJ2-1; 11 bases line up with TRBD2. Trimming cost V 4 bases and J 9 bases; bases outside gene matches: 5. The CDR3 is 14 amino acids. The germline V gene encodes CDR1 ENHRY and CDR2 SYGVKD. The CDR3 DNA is TGTGCCATCAGTGGATCCGGGACTAGCGGTGAGCAGTTCTTC. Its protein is CAISGSGTSGEQFF.

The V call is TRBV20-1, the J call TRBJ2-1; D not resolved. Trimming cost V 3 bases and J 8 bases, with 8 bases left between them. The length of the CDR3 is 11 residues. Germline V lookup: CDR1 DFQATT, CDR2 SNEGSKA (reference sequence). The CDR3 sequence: CSASFNYEQFF. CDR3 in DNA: TGCAGTGCTAGCTTTAATTATGAGCAGTTCTTC.